This T cell receptor beta chain was obtained from a study of shared clonotypes between healthy human individuals. For genomic DNA, unsorted samples relied on tens of millions of PBMCs. J lost 9 bases, V lost 1 base, and 6 bases had no gene match. Germline CDR1 is SGHRS and CDR2 is YFSETQ. The CDR3 consists of 13 residues. Unsorted PBMC DNA was run through sequencing on ten immunoSEQ deep assay plates. Under the authors' procedure: For the immunoSEQ data, sequences were junction-only without quality scores, so filtering differed. Sequencing was performed with immunoSEQ multiplex PCR; in TCRdb, only in-frame clones are kept and a portion is missing. D and trimming were read from the DNA, whereas the V and J calls and clone size are those reported in that table. The sample gives about 490,000 clones, 70% to 85% of which show up once; around 12% is in the top ten.

The J gene is TRBJ2-5, the V gene TRBV5-1, with 7 bases lining up with TRBD2. The sequencing input was PBMCs. This TCR was sampled from a woman in her thirties or forties in good health. Some clones in this sample may be carry-over from other donors' samples. The CDR3 region has the DNA TGCGCCAGCAGCTTGACTAGCGTAGCGGCCCAGTACTTC. Translating gives CASSLTSVAAQYF.